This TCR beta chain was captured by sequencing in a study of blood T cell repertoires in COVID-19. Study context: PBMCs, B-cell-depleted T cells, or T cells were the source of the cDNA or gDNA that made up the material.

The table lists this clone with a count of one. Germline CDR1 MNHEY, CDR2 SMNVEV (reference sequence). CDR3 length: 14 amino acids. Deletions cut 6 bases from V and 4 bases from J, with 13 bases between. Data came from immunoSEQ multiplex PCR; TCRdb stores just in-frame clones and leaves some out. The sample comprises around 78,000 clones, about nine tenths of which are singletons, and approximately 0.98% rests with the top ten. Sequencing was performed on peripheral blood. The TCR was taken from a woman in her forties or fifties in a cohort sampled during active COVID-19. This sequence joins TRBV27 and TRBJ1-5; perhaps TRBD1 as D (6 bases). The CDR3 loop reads CASRGAWGNQPQHF. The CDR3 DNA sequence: TGTGCCAGCAGGGGGGCCTGGGGGAATCAGCCCCAGCATTTT.